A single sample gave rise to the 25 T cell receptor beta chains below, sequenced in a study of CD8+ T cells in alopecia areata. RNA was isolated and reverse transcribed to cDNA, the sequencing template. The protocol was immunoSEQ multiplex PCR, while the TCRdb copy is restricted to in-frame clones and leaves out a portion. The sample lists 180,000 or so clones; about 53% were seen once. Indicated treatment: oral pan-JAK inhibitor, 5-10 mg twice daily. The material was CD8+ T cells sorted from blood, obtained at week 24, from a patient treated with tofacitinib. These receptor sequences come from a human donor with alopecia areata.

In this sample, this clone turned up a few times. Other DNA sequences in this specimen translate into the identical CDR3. Here the CDR3 DNA reads TGTGCGTCAGGGGGGAATGAGCAGTTCTTC. It yields the protein CASGGNEQFF. The chain uses TRBV30 and TRBJ2-1; tentatively, D is TRBD1 (7 bases). Germline V gene data show CDR1 as GTSNPN and CDR2 as SVGIG (reference sequence). This CDR3 comprises 10 residues.

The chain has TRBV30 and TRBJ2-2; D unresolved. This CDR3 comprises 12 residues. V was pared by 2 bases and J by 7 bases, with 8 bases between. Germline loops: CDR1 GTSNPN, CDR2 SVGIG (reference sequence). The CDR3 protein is CAWSPFFGELFF. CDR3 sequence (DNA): TGTGCCTGGAGTCCTTTCTTCGGGGAGCTGTTTTTT. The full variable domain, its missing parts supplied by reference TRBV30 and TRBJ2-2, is SQTIHQWPATLVQPVGSPLSLECTVEGTSNPNLYWYRQAAGRGLQLLFYSVGIGQISSEVPQNLSASRPQDRQFILSSKKLLLSDSGFYLCAWSPFFGELFFGEGSRLTVL.

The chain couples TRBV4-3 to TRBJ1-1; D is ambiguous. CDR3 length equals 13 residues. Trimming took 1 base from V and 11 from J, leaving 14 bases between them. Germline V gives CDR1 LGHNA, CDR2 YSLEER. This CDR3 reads CASSQGGVQGAFF. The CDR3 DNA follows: TGCGCCAGCAGCCAAGGAGGTGTTCAAGGGGCTTTCTTT.

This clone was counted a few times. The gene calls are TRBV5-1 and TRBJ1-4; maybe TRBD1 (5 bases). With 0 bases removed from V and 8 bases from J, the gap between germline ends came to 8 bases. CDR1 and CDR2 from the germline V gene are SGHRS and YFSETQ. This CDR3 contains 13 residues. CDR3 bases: TGCGCCAGCAGCTTGGATTGGACAGAAAAACTGTTTTTT. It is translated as CASSLDWTEKLFF.

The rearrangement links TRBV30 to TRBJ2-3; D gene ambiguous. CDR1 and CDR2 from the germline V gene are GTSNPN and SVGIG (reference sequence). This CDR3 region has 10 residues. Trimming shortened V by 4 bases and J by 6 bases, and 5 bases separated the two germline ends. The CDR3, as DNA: TGTGCCTGGATGCGGGATACGCAGTATTTT. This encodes CAWMRDTQYF.

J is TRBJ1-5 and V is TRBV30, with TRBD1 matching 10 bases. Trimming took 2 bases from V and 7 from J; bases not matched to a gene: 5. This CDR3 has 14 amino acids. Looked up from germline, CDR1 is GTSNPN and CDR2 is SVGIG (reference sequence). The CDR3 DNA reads TGTGCCTGGAGTACCGGGACAGGGGTCCAGCCCCAGCATTTT. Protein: CAWSTGTGVQPQHF.

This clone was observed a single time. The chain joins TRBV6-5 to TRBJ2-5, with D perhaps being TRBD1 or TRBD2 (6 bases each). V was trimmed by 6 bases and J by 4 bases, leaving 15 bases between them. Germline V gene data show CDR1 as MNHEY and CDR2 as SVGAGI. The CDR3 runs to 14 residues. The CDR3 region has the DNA TGTGCCAGCAGCTCGCAACAGGGAGGAGAGACCCAGTACTTC. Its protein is CASSSQQGGETQYF.

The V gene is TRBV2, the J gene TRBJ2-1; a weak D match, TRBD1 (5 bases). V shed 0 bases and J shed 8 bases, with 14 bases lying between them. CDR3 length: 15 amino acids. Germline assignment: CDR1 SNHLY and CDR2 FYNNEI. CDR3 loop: CASSEASGSLHEQFF. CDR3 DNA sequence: TGTGCCAGCAGTGAAGCATCAGGGTCTCTCCATGAGCAGTTCTTC.

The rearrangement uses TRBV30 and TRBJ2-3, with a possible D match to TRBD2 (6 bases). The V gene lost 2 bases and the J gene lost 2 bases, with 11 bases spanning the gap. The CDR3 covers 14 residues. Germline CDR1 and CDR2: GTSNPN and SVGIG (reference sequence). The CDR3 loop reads CAWSIAGSTDTQYF. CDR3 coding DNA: TGTGCCTGGAGTATTGCGGGGTCCACAGATACGCAGTATTTT. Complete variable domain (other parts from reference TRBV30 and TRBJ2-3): SQTIHQWPATLVQPVGSPLSLECTVEGTSNPNLYWYRQAAGRGLQLLFYSVGIGQISSEVPQNLSASRPQDRQFILSSKKLLLSDSGFYLCAWSIAGSTDTQYFGPGTRLTVL.

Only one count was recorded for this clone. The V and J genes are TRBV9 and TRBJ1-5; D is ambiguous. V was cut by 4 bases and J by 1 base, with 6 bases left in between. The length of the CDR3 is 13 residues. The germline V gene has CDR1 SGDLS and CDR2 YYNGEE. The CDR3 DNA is TGTGCCAGCAGCTTGGGAAGCAATCAGCCCCAGCATTTT. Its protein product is CASSLGSNQPQHF.

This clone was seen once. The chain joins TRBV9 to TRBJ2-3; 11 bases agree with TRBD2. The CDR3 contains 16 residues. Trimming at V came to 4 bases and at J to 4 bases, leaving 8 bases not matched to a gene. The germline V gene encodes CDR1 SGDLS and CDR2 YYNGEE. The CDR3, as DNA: TGTGCCAGCAGCACCCTTAGCGGGGGGGCGGCAGATACGCAGTATTTT. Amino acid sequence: CASSTLSGGAADTQYF.

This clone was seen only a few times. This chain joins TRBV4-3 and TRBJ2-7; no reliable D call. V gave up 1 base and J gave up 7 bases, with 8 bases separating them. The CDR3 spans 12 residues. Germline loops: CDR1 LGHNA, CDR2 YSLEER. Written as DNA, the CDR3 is TGCGCCAGCAGCCAAGGGTTAGGAGAGCAGTACTTC. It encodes CASSQGLGEQYF.

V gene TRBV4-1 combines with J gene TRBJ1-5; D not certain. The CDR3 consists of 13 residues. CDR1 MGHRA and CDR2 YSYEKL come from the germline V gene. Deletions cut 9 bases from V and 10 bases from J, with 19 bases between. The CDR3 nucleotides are TGCGCCAGTAGAGGGTCCGGAGGTCAACCCCAGCATTTT. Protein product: CASRGSGGQPQHF.

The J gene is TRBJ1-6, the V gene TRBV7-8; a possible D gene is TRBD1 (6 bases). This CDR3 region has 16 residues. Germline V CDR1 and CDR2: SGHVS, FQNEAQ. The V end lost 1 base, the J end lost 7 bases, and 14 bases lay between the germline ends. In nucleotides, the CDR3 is TGTGCCAGCAGCTTAGGGGGGGCCCGGAAGAATTCACCCCTCCACTTT. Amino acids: CASSLGGARKNSPLHF.

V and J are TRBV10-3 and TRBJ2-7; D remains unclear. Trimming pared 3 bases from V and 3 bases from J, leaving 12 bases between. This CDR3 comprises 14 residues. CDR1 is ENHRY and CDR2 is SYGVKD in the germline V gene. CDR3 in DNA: TGTGCCATCAGTGAAGGCGCTCTACTCTACGAGCAGTACTTC. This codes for CAISEGALLYEQYF.

The CDR3 loop reads CASSWTGYEQYF. CDR3 DNA: TGTGCCAGCAGTTGGACCGGCTACGAGCAGTACTTC. The V gene is TRBV6-6, the J gene TRBJ2-7; D uncertain. This CDR3 region has 12 residues. V shed 4 bases and J shed 3 bases, with 7 bases lying between them. CDR1 is MNHNY, CDR2 SVGAGI, per germline (reference sequence).

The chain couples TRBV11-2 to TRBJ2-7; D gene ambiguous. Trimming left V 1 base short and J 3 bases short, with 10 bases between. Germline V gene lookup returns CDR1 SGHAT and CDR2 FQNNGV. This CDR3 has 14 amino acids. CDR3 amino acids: CASSLAGPFYEQYF. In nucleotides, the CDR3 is TGTGCCAGCAGCTTAGCTGGGCCATTCTACGAGCAGTACTTC.

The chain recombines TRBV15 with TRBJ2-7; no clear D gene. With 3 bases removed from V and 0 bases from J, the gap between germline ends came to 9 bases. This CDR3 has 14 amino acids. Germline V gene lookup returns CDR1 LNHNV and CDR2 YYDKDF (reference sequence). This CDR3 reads CATSSSEGSYEQYF. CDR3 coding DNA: TGTGCCACCAGCAGCTCGGAAGGCTCCTACGAGCAGTACTTC.

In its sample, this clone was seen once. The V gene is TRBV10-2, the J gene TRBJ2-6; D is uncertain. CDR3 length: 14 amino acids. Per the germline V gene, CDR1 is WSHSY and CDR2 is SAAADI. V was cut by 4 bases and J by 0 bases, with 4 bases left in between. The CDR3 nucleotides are TGCGCCAGCAGTGGTGACTCTGGGGCCAACGTCCTGACTTTC. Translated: CASSGDSGANVLTF.

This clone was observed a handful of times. CDR3 loop: CASSSGQINEQFF. For the CDR3, the DNA is TGTGCCAGCAGCTCGGGACAGATTAATGAGCAGTTCTTC. V usage is TRBV13 and J usage is TRBJ2-1, with 7 nucleotides matching TRBD1. Germline V lookup: CDR1 PRHDT, CDR2 FYEKMQ (reference sequence). The CDR3 loop spans 13 amino acids. V shed 4 bases, J shed 7 bases, and the junction held 4 bases outside the gene matches. The full variable domain, rest sourced from reference TRBV13 and TRBJ2-1, is AAGVIQSPRHLIKEKRETATLKCYPIPRHDTVYWYQQGPGQDPQFLISFYEKMQSDKGSIPDRFSAQQFSDYHSELNMSSLELGDSALYFCASSSGQINEQFFGPGTRLTVL.

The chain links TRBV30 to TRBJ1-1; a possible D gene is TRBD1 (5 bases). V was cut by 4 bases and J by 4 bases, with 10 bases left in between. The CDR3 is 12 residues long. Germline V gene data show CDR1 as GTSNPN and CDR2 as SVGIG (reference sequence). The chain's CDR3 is CAWTDGGTEAFF. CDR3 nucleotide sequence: TGTGCCTGGACCGACGGGGGCACTGAAGCTTTCTTT.

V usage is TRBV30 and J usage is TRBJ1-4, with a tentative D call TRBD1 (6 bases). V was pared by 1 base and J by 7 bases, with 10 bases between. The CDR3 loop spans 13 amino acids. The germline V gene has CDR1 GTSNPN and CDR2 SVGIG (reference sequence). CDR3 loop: CAWSGGPREKLFF. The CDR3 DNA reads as TGTGCCTGGAGTGGGGGGCCGCGTGAAAAACTGTTTTTT.

CDR3 coding DNA: TGTGCCTGGAGTTCTGGGACGGCCGACTACGAGCAGTACTTC. Residues: CAWSSGTADYEQYF. The chain links TRBV30 to TRBJ2-7; D possibly matches TRBD1 or TRBD2 (5 bases each). CDR3 length: 14 residues. The germline V gene encodes CDR1 GTSNPN and CDR2 SVGIG (reference sequence). V lost 2 bases, J lost 3 bases, and 14 bases lay in between.

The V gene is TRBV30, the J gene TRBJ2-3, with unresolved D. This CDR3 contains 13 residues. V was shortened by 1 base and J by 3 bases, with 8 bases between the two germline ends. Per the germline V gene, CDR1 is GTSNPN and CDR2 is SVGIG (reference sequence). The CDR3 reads CAWSGLETDTQYF. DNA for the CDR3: TGTGCCTGGAGTGGATTGGAGACAGATACGCAGTATTTT.

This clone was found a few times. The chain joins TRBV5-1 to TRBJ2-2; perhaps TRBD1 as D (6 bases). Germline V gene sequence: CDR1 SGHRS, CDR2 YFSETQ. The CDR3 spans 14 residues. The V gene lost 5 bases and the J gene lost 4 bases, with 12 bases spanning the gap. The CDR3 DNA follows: TGCGCCAGCAGAGACAGGCAGACCACCGGGGAGCTGTTTTTT. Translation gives CASRDRQTTGELFF.